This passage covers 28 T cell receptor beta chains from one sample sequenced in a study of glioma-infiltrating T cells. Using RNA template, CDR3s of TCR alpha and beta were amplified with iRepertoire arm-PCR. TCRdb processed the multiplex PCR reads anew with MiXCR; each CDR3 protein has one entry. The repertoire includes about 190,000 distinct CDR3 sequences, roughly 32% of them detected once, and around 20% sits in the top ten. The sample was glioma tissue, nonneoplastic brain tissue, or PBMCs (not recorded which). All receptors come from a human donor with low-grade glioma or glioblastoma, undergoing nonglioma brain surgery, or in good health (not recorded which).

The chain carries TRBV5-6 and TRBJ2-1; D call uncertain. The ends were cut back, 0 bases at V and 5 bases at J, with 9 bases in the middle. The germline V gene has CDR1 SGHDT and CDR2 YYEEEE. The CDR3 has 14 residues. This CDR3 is CASSLVVRHNEQFF. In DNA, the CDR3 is TGTGCCAGCAGCTTGGTGGTTAGGCACAATGAGCAGTTCTTC.

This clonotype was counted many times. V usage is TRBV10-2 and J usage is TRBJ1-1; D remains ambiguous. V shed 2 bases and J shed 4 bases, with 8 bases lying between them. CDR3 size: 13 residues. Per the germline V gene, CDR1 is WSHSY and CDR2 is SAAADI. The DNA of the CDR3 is TGCGCCAGCAGTGAGCAGACAAGCACTGAAGCTTTCTTT. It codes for CASSEQTSTEAFF.

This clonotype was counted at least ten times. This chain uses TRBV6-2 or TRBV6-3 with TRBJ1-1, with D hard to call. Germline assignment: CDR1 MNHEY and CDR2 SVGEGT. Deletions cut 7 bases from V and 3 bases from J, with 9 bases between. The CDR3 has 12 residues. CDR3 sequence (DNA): TGTGCCAGCATGAGACACGACACTGAAGCTTTCTTT. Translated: CASMRHDTEAFF.

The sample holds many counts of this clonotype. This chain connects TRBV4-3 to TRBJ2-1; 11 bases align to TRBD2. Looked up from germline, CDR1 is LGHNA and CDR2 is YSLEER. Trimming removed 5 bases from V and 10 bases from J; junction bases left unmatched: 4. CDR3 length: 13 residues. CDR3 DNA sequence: TGCGCCAGCAGCTTTAGACTAGCGGGGGAGCAGTTCTTC. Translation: CASSFRLAGEQFF.

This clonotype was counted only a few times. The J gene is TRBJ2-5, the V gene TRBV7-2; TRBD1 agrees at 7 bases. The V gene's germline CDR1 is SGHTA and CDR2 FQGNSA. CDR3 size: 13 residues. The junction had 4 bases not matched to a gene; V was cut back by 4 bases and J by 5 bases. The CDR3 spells CASSSDRDETQYF. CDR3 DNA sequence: TGTGCCAGCAGCTCTGACAGGGACGAGACCCAGTACTTC.

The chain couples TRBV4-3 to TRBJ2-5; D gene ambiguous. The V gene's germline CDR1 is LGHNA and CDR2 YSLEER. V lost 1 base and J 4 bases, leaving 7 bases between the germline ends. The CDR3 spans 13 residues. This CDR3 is CASSQVTAETQYF. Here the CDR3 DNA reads TGCGCCAGCAGCCAAGTTACAGCAGAGACCCAGTACTTC.

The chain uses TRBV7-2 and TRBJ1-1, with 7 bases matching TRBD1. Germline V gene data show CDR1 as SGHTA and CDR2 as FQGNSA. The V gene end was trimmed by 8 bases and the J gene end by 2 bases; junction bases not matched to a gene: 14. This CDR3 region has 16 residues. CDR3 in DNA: TGTGCCAGCGGCACAGCCCCAGGACAGGCCAACACTGAAGCTTTCTTT. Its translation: CASGTAPGQANTEAFF. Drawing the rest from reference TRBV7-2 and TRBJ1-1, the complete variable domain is GAGVSQSPSNKVTEKGKDVELRCDPISGHTALYWYRQSLGQGLEFLIYFQGNSAPDKSGLPSDRFSAERTGGSVSTLTIQRTQQEDSAVYLCASGTAPGQANTEAFFGQGTRLTVV.

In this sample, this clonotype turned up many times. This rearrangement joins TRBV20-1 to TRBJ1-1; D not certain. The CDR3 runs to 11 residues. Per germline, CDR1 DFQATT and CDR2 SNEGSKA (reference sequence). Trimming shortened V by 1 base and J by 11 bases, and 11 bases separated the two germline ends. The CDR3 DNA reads TGCAGTGCTAGAGGGTCGGGGAAGGCTTTCTTT. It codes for CSARGSGKAFF.

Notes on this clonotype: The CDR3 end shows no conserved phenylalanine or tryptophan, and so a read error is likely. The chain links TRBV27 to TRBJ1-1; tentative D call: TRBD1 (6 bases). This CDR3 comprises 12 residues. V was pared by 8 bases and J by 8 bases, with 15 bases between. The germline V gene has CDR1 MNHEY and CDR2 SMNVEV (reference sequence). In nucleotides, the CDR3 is TGTGCCAGCGTCTCCCGGGGGCTCGAAGCTTTCCTT. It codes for CASVSRGLEAFL.

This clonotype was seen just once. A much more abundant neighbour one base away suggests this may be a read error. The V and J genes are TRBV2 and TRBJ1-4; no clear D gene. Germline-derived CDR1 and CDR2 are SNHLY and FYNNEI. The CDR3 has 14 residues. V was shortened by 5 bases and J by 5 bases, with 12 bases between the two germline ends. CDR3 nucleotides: TGTGCCAGCAGTCGGAGAAAGGGAAATGAAAAACTGTTTTTT. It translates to CASSRRKGNEKLFF.

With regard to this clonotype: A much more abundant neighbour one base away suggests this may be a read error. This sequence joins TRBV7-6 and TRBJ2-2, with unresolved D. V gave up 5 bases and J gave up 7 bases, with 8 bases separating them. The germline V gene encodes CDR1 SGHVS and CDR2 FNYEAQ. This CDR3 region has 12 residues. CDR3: CASSPVSGELFF. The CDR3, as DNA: TGTGCCAGCAGCCCTGTGAGCGGGGAGCTGTTTTTT.

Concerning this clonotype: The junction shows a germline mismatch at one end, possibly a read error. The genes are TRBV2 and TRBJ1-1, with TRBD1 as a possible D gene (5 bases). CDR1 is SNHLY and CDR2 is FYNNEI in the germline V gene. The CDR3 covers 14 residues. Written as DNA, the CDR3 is TGTGTCAGCACCTCGACAGTAACGAACACTGAAGCTTTCTTT. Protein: CVSTSTVTNTEAFF.

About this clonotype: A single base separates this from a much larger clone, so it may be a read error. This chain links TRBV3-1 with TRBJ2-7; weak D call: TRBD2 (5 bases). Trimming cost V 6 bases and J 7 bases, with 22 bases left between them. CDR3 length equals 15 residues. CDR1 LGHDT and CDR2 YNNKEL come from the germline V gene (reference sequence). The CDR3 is CASSAPGGGPNEQYF. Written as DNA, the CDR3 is TGTGCCAGCAGTGCACCCGGTGGCGGGCCCAATGAGCAGTACTTC.

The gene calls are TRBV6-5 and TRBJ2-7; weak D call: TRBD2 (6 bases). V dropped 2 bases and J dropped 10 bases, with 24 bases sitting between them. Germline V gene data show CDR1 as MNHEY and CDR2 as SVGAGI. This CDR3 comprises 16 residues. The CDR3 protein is CASSYDYRDSTYYQYF. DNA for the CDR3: TGTGCCAGCAGTTACGACTATAGGGACTCTACCTACTATCAGTACTTC.

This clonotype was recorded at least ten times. The DNA for the CDR3 is TGTGCCAGCAGTCTAAGTTCTAGCGACACTGAAGCTTTCTTT. The encoded protein is CASSLSSSDTEAFF. The rearrangement uses TRBV12-3 or TRBV12-4 and TRBJ1-1; D is unresolved. The CDR3 is 14 residues long. V lost 5 bases, J lost 3 bases, and 13 bases lay in between.

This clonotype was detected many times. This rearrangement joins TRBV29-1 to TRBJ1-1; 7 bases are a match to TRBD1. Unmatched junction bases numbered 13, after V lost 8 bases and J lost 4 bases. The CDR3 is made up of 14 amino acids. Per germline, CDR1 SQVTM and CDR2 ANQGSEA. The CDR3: CSINRQGGGTEAFF. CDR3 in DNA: TGCAGCATCAACCGACAGGGAGGGGGCACTGAAGCTTTCTTT.

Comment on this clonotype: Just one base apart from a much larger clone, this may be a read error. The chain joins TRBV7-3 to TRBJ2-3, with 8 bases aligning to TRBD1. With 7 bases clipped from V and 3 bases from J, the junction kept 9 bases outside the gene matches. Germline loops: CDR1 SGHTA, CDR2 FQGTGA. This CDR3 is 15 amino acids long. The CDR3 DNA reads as TGTGCCAGCACCCCCCGGGACAGGTCGACAGATACGCAGTATTTT. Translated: CASTPRDRSTDTQYF.

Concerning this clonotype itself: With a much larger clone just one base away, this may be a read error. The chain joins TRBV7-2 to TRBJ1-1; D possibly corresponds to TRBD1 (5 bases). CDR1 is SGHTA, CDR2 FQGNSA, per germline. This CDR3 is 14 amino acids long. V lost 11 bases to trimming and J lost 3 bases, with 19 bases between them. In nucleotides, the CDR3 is TGTGCCCCAGGGACGGGACGGATGGACACTGAAGCTTTCTTT. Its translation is CAPGTGRMDTEAFF.

The CDR3 region is CATREDGYEQYF. As DNA, the CDR3 is TGTGCCACCCGTGAAGACGGCTACGAGCAGTACTTC. The rearrangement links TRBV2 to TRBJ2-7, with D unresolved. The CDR3 length is 12 residues. CDR1 SNHLY and CDR2 FYNNEI come from the germline V gene. The V end was cut by 10 bases, the J end by 3 bases, with 13 bases between. The variable domain in full, completed from reference TRBV2 and TRBJ2-7, reads EPEVTQTPSHQVTQMGQEVILRCVPISNHLYFYWYRQILGQKVEFLVSFYNNEISEKSEIFDDQFSVERPDGSNFTLKIRSTKLEDSAMYFCATREDGYEQYFGPGTRLTVT.

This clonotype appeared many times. The CDR3 sequence is CANGRDSYEQYF. The CDR3 bases are TGTGCCAATGGACGGGACTCCTACGAGCAGTACTTC. The J gene is TRBJ2-7, the V gene TRBV2, with D maybe TRBD2 (5 bases). This CDR3 contains 12 residues. In germline, CDR1 is SNHLY, CDR2 FYNNEI. The V end lost 10 bases, the J end lost 0 bases, and 10 bases lay between the germline ends.

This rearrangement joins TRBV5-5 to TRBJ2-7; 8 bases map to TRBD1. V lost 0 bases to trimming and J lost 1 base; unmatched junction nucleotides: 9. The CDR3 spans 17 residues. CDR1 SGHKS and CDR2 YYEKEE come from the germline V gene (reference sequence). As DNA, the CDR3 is TGTGCCAGCAGCTTGGCCCCCGGGACAGGTCGTTCCTACGAGCAGTACTTC. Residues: CASSLAPGTGRSYEQYF.

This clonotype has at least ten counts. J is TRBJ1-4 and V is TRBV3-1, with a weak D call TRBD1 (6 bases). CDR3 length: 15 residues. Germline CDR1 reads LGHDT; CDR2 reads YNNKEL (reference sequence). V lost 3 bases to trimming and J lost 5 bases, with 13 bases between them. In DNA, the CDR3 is TGTGCCAGCAGCCACGCCGGACAGTTAAATGAAAAACTGTTTTTT. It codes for CASSHAGQLNEKLFF.

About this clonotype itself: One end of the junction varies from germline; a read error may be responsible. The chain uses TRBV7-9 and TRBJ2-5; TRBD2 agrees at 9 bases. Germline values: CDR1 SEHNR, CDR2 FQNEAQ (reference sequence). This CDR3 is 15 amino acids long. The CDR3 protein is CAISQYSGRMATQYF. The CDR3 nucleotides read TGTGCCATCAGCCAATATAGCGGGAGAATGGCGACCCAGTACTTC.

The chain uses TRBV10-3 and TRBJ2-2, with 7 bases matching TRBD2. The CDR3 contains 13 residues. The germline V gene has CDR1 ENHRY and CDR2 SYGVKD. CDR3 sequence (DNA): TGTGCTGCAAGAGAGCGGGGCGCCGGGGAGCTGTTTTTT. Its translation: CAARERGAGELFF.

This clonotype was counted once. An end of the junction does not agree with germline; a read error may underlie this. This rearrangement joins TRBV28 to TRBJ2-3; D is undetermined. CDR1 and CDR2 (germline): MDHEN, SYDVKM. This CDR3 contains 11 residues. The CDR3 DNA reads TGTGCCAGCCTTCAGGTGGATATGCAGTATTTT. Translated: CASLQVDMQYF.

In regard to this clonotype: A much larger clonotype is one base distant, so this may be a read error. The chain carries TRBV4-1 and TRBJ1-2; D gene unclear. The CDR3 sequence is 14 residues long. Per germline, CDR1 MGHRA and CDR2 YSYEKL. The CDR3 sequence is CASSQVLPGYVYTF. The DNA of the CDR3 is TGCGCCAGCAGCCAAGTCTTACCCGGGTATGTCTACACCTTC.

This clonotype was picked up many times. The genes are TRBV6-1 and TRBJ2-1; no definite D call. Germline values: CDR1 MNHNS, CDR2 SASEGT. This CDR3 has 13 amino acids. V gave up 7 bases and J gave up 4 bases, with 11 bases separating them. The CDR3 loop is CASISPIYNEQFF. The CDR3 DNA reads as TGTGCCAGCATAAGCCCGATATACAATGAGCAGTTCTTC.

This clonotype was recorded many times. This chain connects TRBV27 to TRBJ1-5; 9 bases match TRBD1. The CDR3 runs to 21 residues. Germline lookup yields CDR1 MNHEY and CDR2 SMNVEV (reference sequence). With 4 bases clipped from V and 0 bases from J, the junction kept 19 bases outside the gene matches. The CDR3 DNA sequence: TGTGCCAGCAGTTCCCCCCATTACGGGACAGGGAGGGTAGGTAGCAATCAGCCCCAGCATTTT. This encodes CASSSPHYGTGRVGSNQPQHF.